Sequencing of this T cell receptor (beta chain) was carried out in a study of early T cells in non-severe SARS-CoV-2 infection. Study-wide results and limits: Database matching using VDJdb favored anti-spike CD8 responses, with private and CD4 specificities left missing.

This clonotype was recorded many times. Its antigen remains unknown. A single record per CDR3 protein comes from TCRdb applying MiXCR to the 5' RACE reads. This table holds around 82,000 distinct CDR3 sequences, approximately 10% found once. There are 16 residues in the CDR3. The germline V gene has CDR1 SGHDT and CDR2 YYEEEE. Trimming left V 4 bases short and J 2 bases short, with 17 bases between. The chain couples TRBV5-6 to TRBJ2-3; the D gene is possibly TRBD1 (6 bases). This clonotype was obtained from an adult who was a healthcare worker with PCR-confirmed SARS-CoV-2 infection or an uninfected control (not recorded which). What was sequenced was whole blood. CDR3 sequence reads: CASSPIQGDNTDTQYF. The CDR3 DNA is TGTGCCAGCAGCCCGATACAGGGTGATAACACAGATACGCAGTATTTT.